These 17 T cell receptor beta chains share one sample of origin, sequenced in a study of CD8 T cells in Susac syndrome. With random hexamers, reverse transcription was performed on about 0.5 to 1 ug of RNA. TCRdb analysed the immunoSEQ multiplex PCR reads with MiXCR anew, one entry per CDR3 protein. The sample holds under 200,000 distinct CDR3 sequences, 91% seen once. The sample was CD4+ T cells from PBMCs. These receptors all come from a human donor with Susac syndrome.

The chain has TRBV15 and TRBJ2-7; D not resolved. This CDR3 region has 11 residues. Germline V gene data show CDR1 as LNHNV and CDR2 as YYDKDF (reference sequence). V was pared by 5 bases and J by 4 bases, with 6 bases between. CDR3 nucleotide sequence: TGTGCCACCAGCCTCGGGTACGAGCAGTACTTC. Amino acids: CATSLGYEQYF.

This chain uses TRBV27 with TRBJ2-5; 8 nucleotides agree with TRBD2. With 8 bases clipped from V and 5 bases from J, the junction kept 10 bases outside the gene matches. CDR1 is MNHEY and CDR2 is SMNVEV in the germline V gene (reference sequence). There are 14 residues in the CDR3. CDR3 in DNA: TGTGCCAGCGGCGTACGGACTAGCCCTGAGACCCAGTACTTC. It codes for CASGVRTSPETQYF.

The chain combines TRBV11-2 with TRBJ1-5, with 9 bases identical to TRBD1. This CDR3 has 15 residues. Germline trimming cut 4 bases from V and 7 bases from J; bases unmatched to any gene: 8. Germline V gives CDR1 SGHAT, CDR2 FQNNGV. The CDR3 DNA reads as TGTGCCAGCAGCTCCGGACAGGGGCGGGTACAGCCCCAGCATTTT. Residues: CASSSGQGRVQPQHF.

The chain recombines TRBV27 with TRBJ2-7; 11 bases fit TRBD2. Trimming at V came to 8 bases and at J to 2 bases, leaving 2 bases not matched to a gene. CDR1 MNHEY and CDR2 SMNVEV come from the germline V gene (reference sequence). This CDR3 comprises 13 residues. The CDR3 loop reads CASRLAGTYEQYF. DNA for the CDR3: TGTGCCAGCCGACTAGCGGGAACCTACGAGCAGTACTTC.

V gene TRBV6-4 combines with J gene TRBJ1-2; 10 bases map to TRBD1. Germline CDR1 and CDR2: MRHNA and SNTAGT. Trimming removed 0 bases from V and 7 bases from J; junction bases left unmatched: 5. The CDR3 loop spans 15 amino acids. In DNA, the CDR3 is TGTGCCAGCAGTGACTCGGGACAGGGGATCGGTGGCTACACCTTC. Translating gives CASSDSGQGIGGYTF.

V is TRBV6-2 or TRBV6-3 and J is TRBJ1-5; D ambiguous. With 4 bases removed from V and 7 bases from J, the gap between germline ends came to 20 bases. This CDR3 is built from 16 residues. Germline CDR1 and CDR2: MNHEY and SVGEGT. CDR3 DNA: TGTGCCAGCAGTTCGGTGGGCGGTAGTATGCGGCAGCCCCAGCATTTT. This translates into CASSSVGGSMRQPQHF.

This CDR3 reads CASSSGGGPRGDTQYF. The CDR3 DNA reads TGTGCCAGCAGCTCAGGTGGCGGACCGAGGGGAGATACGCAGTATTTT. V usage is TRBV28 and J usage is TRBJ2-3; D possibly uses TRBD1 or TRBD2 (5 bases each). Germline CDR1 MDHEN, CDR2 SYDVKM. Trimming removed 6 bases from V and 5 bases from J, with 21 bases in between. CDR3 length: 16 amino acids.

Only a few counts were recorded for this clonotype. CDR3 DNA: TGTGCCAGCAGCCTGGACAAGAACTATGGCTACACCTTC. It yields the protein CASSLDKNYGYTF. The chain joins TRBV5-4 to TRBJ1-2, with D tentatively TRBD1 (5 bases). Trimming shortened V by 4 bases and J by 2 bases, and 9 bases separated the two germline ends. The CDR3 length is 13 residues. From germline, CDR1 is SGHNT and CDR2 YYREEE (reference sequence).

The count of this clonotype is one. V gene TRBV18 combines with J gene TRBJ1-6; perhaps TRBD1 as D (5 bases). Germline V gene data show CDR1 as KGHSH and CDR2 as LQKENI. CDR3 length: 16 residues. Trimming pared 2 bases from V and 3 bases from J, leaving 11 bases between. DNA for the CDR3: TGTGCCAGCTCACCAGTGCGGCAGGGCTATAATTCACCCCTCCACTTT. Protein: CASSPVRQGYNSPLHF.

The chain couples TRBV10-1 to TRBJ2-4, with TRBD2 as a possible D gene (6 bases). The CDR3 consists of 13 residues. Germline V gene sequence: CDR1 WNHNN, CDR2 SYGVQD (reference sequence). V was clipped by 0 bases and J by 10 bases, with 10 bases between them. This chain's CDR3 is CASSESFGTIQYF. In DNA form, the CDR3 reads TGCGCCAGCAGTGAGTCGTTCGGGACTATTCAGTACTTC.

The rearrangement joins TRBV27 to TRBJ2-5, with no clear D. The CDR3 length is 12 residues. Trimming stripped 3 bases from V and 8 bases from J, with 10 bases between. Per the germline V gene, CDR1 is MNHEY and CDR2 is SMNVEV (reference sequence). Here the CDR3 reads CASSFLQGTQYF. Written as DNA, the CDR3 is TGTGCCAGCAGTTTCCTCCAAGGAACCCAGTACTTC.

The V call is TRBV28, the J call TRBJ1-2, with D possibly being TRBD1 (5 bases). The V end was cut by 6 bases, the J end by 0 bases, with 11 bases between. This CDR3 is built from 14 residues. In germline, CDR1 is MDHEN, CDR2 SYDVKM. CDR3 protein: CASSGAGANYGYTF. The CDR3 DNA reads as TGTGCCAGCAGCGGGGCAGGCGCTAACTATGGCTACACCTTC.

This chain links TRBV3-1 with TRBJ2-3, with 10 bases aligning to TRBD2. Germline CDR1 reads LGHDT; CDR2 reads YNNKEL (reference sequence). The CDR3 totals 16 residues. The V and J ends lost 3 bases and 8 bases, in that order; junction bases with no gene match: 11. The CDR3 spells CASSQAAGGPGGTQYF. DNA of the CDR3: TGTGCCAGCAGCCAGGCAGCGGGAGGGCCTGGGGGTACGCAGTATTTT.

The rearrangement uses TRBV10-2 and TRBJ1-6; D is perhaps TRBD1 (5 bases). The CDR3 runs 15 residues. Trimming stripped 7 bases from V and 10 bases from J, with 20 bases between. Germline V gene sequence: CDR1 WSHSY, CDR2 SAAADI. The CDR3 spells CASTGDGTGWSPLHF. CDR3 in DNA: TGCGCCAGCACGGGGGACGGAACGGGGTGGTCACCCCTCCACTTT.

The chain carries TRBV7-9 and TRBJ1-5; 9 nucleotides match TRBD1. With 1 base clipped from V and 7 bases from J, the junction kept 2 bases outside the gene matches. The CDR3 is 14 residues long. Germline CDR1 reads SEHNR; CDR2 reads FQNEAQ (reference sequence). For the CDR3, the DNA is TGTGCCAGCAGCTTAGGGGACAGGGCACAGCCCCAGCATTTT. Its protein is CASSLGDRAQPQHF.

The CDR3 sequence is CSPTDRAMEGYTF. CDR3 DNA: TGCAGTCCTACGGACAGGGCCATGGAGGGCTACACCTTC. This rearrangement joins TRBV20-1 to TRBJ1-2, with 8 bases identical to TRBD1. The CDR3 has 13 amino acids. In germline, CDR1 is DFQATT, CDR2 SNEGSKA (reference sequence). J was trimmed by 8 bases and V by 8 bases; bases with no gene match: 13.

This clonotype was observed once. The chain recombines TRBV4-1 with TRBJ2-7; D is possibly TRBD2 (5 bases). V was trimmed by 3 bases and J by 2 bases, leaving 14 bases between them. The CDR3 loop spans 15 amino acids. Germline V CDR1 and CDR2: MGHRA, YSYEKL. The CDR3 loop is CASSQLALSAYEQYF. The CDR3 DNA reads as TGCGCCAGCAGCCAGTTAGCGCTATCGGCCTACGAGCAGTACTTC.